A single TCR beta chain is shown here with its context. Antigen specificity is unknown. The V end lost 2 bases, the J end lost 9 bases, and 20 bases lay between the germline ends. This CDR3 spans 15 amino acids. Per the germline V gene, CDR1 is SGHAT and CDR2 is FQNNGV. The data originate from a study of cytotoxic CD8 clonotypes in ibrutinib-treated CLL. Study-level results: Relative to age-matched healthy donors, clonality at baseline was higher, and it tracked circulating CD8+ T-cell counts.

TCRdb's copy holds only in-frame clones and misses some; the assay was immunoSEQ multiplex PCR. The table records 150,000 or so clones, about 70% of them present only once. The source was PBMCs, collected after 24 months of ibrutinib treatment. The clonotype originates from a human donor with chronic lymphocytic leukemia. The chain is built from TRBV11-2 and TRBJ2-7, with D perhaps assigned TRBD1 or TRBD2 (5 bases each). The chain's CDR3 is CASSLTEGPLIGQYF. DNA of the CDR3: TGTGCCAGCAGCTTAACCGAGGGACCTCTTATCGGGCAGTACTTC.